One T cell receptor (beta chain) is described in this entry. The trim removed 6 bases at V and 8 bases at J, leaving 10 bases unmatched. The CDR3 is 14 residues long. Germline CDR1 SGHDN, CDR2 FVKESK. Using immunoSEQ multiplex PCR, the repertoire was profiled, and TCRdb retains in-frame clones only, with some absent. Of 220,000 or so clones listed, more than 80% are singletons. The sample originates from a study of blood T cell repertoires in COVID-19. Study in general: Sources were T cells, B-cell-depleted T cells, or PBMCs; the material itself was cDNA or gDNA.

The chain combines TRBV14 with TRBJ1-2, with 9 nucleotides matching TRBD1. Sequencing was performed on PBMCs or T cells enriched from blood (not recorded which). This receptor was obtained from a woman between 18 and 29 years old in a cohort exposed to, infected with or recovered from COVID-19 (not recorded which). The CDR3 spells CASRQQGADRGYTF. Written as DNA, the CDR3 is TGTGCCAGCAGACAACAGGGGGCTGACAGGGGCTACACCTTC. The variable domain in full, completed from reference TRBV14 and TRBJ1-2, reads EAGVTQFPSHSVIEKGQTVTLRCDPISGHDNLYWYRRVMGKEIKFLLHFVKESKQDESGMPNNRFLAERTGGTYSTLKVQPAELEDSGVYFCASRQQGADRGYTFGSGTRLTVV.